These 15 T cell receptor beta chains were all obtained from the same sample, sequenced in a study of identical twins. One entry per CDR3 protein results from TCRdb running MiXCR on the 5' RACE reads. Here the sample spans 400,000 to 500,000 distinct CDR3 sequences, roughly 20% being singletons. Sequencing used naive T cells sorted from blood. These receptor sequences come from a man in his forties or fifties in good health.

This clonotype was seen repeatedly, ten times or more. The chain carries TRBV6-2 or TRBV6-3 and TRBJ2-7, with TRBD1 matching 11 bases. Germline assignment: CDR1 MNHEY and CDR2 SVGEGT. V was pared by 2 bases and J by 3 bases, with 0 bases of the junction left unmatched. The CDR3 totals 14 residues. The CDR3 spells CASSYGTGGYEQYF. The CDR3 bases are TGTGCCAGCAGTTACGGGACAGGGGGCTACGAGCAGTACTTC.

The chain employs TRBV25-1 and TRBJ2-7, with D perhaps matching TRBD2 (7 bases). The CDR3 consists of 10 residues. Germline V lookup: CDR1 MGHDK, CDR2 SYGVNS. The germline V and J ends were trimmed by 10 bases and 6 bases, with 10 bases remaining between them. The CDR3 coding sequence is TGTGCCACGAGGGGGGGCGAGCAGTACTTC. Its translation is CATRGGEQYF.

The V gene is TRBV7-9, the J gene TRBJ1-5; perhaps TRBD1 as D (6 bases). V was trimmed by 0 bases and J by 8 bases, leaving 11 bases between them. Germline CDR1 reads SEHNR; CDR2 reads FQNEAQ (reference sequence). The length of the CDR3 is 14 residues. CDR3 region: CASSLAGGNKPQHF. Written as DNA, the CDR3 is TGTGCCAGCAGCTTAGCAGGGGGTAACAAGCCCCAGCATTTT.

The chain recombines TRBV9 with TRBJ2-2; D call uncertain. V shed 0 bases and J shed 4 bases, with 4 bases lying between them. The germline V gene encodes CDR1 SGDLS and CDR2 YYNGEE. This CDR3 is 13 amino acids long. Written as DNA, the CDR3 is TGTGCCAGCAGCGTAGATCTCACCGGGGAGCTGTTTTTT. Amino acid sequence: CASSVDLTGELFF.

V and J are TRBV29-1 and TRBJ1-1; D might be TRBD1 (5 bases). This CDR3 is 13 amino acids long. V was cut by 7 bases and J by 0 bases, with 12 bases left in between. Germline V gene lookup returns CDR1 SQVTM and CDR2 ANQGSEA. The CDR3 reads CSARVGVNTEAFF. In DNA, the CDR3 is TGCAGCGCCCGCGTGGGGGTGAACACTGAAGCTTTCTTT.

CDR3 sequence reads: CASSHGTNYLAKNIQYF. DNA for the CDR3: TGTGCCAGCAGCCATGGGACAAACTATTTAGCCAAAAACATTCAGTACTTC. This chain joins TRBV4-2 and TRBJ2-4; the D gene is possibly TRBD1 (6 bases). The CDR3 totals 17 residues. The V end was cut by 3 bases, the J end by 0 bases, with 15 bases between. CDR1 is LGHNA, CDR2 YNFKEQ, per germline.

The rearrangement links TRBV11-2 to TRBJ1-3; a possible D gene is TRBD1 (6 bases). Germline V CDR1 and CDR2: SGHAT, FQNNGV. This CDR3 is built from 17 residues. V lost 2 bases to trimming and J lost 4 bases, with 18 bases between them. In DNA form, the CDR3 reads TGTGCCAGCAGCTTACGGGCCGGACAGTCTCGAGGAAACACCATATATTTT. Amino acid sequence: CASSLRAGQSRGNTIYF.

Many counts were recorded for this clonotype. This chain uses TRBV11-2 with TRBJ2-1, with 9 positions matching TRBD1. Germline lookup yields CDR1 SGHAT and CDR2 FQNNGV. This CDR3 contains 14 residues. J lost 9 bases, V lost 8 bases, and 11 bases had no gene match. DNA for the CDR3: TGTGCCAGCTTACCGGGGACAGGGATTGGTGAGCAGTTCTTC. This encodes CASLPGTGIGEQFF.

This clonotype was observed at least ten times. The rearrangement uses TRBV7-9 and TRBJ1-6; 7 bases map to TRBD1. This CDR3 is 15 amino acids long. V shed 5 bases, J shed 7 bases, and the junction held 8 bases outside the gene matches. The germline V gene has CDR1 SEHNR and CDR2 FQNEAQ (reference sequence). The CDR3 region is CASSTSTGRNSPLHF. CDR3 DNA: TGTGCCAGCAGCACCTCGACAGGGCGAAATTCACCCCTCCACTTT.

This chain joins TRBV9 and TRBJ2-5; the D gene could be TRBD1 or TRBD2 (5 bases each). V lost 4 bases and J lost 1, with 14 bases in between. The germline V gene encodes CDR1 SGDLS and CDR2 YYNGEE. This CDR3 is built from 15 residues. The DNA of the CDR3 is TGTGCCAGCAGCATCTCCGGGACCCCCCAAGAGACCCAGTACTTC. Translating gives CASSISGTPQETQYF.

This clonotype was picked up many times. This rearrangement joins TRBV7-9 to TRBJ2-1; 9 bases align to TRBD2. The CDR3 runs 15 residues. Germline V gene lookup returns CDR1 SEHNR and CDR2 FQNEAQ (reference sequence). V lost 1 base to trimming and J lost 8 bases; unmatched junction nucleotides: 6. CDR3 residues: CASSLVLAGYDEQFF. CDR3 nucleotide sequence: TGTGCCAGCAGCTTAGTACTAGCGGGTTATGATGAGCAGTTCTTC.

This clonotype was counted at least ten times. This chain joins TRBV7-2 and TRBJ2-7, with 7 bases that match TRBD2. The CDR3 loop spans 14 amino acids. Per germline, CDR1 SGHTA and CDR2 FQGNSA. The V gene end was trimmed by 6 bases and the J gene end by 3 bases; junction bases not matched to a gene: 8. The CDR3 nucleotides are TGTGCCAGCAGACGAGGACTAGGGTACTACGAGCAGTACTTC. Its protein is CASRRGLGYYEQYF.

DNA for the CDR3: TGTGCCAGCAGCGTAGGGGGGGACAGGCGTTCGCCCCAGCATTTT. Residues: CASSVGGDRRSPQHF. This chain links TRBV9 with TRBJ1-5; 8 nucleotides agree with TRBD1. Germline CDR1 and CDR2: SGDLS and YYNGEE. CDR3 length: 15 amino acids. V shed 0 bases, J shed 9 bases, and the junction held 8 bases outside the gene matches.

The sample holds many counts of this clonotype. V usage is TRBV20-1 and J usage is TRBJ2-7; the match to TRBD2 covers 8 bases. Germline V gene lookup returns CDR1 DFQATT and CDR2 SNEGSKA (reference sequence). J was trimmed by 3 bases and V by 5 bases; bases with no gene match: 9. This CDR3 contains 14 residues. The CDR3 reads CSAGTLLAGYEQYF. CDR3 sequence (DNA): TGCAGTGCTGGAACCCTTCTAGCGGGCTACGAGCAGTACTTC.

The chain couples TRBV25-1 to TRBJ2-7; unclear D gene. CDR1 MGHDK and CDR2 SYGVNS come from the germline V gene. The CDR3 covers 12 residues. Trimming took off 3 bases at V and 2 bases at J, with 5 bases between the two ends. This CDR3 reads CASSEHAYEQYF. CDR3 DNA: TGTGCCAGCAGTGAGCACGCCTACGAGCAGTACTTC.